The 17 T cell receptor beta chains below were found in one sample sequenced in a study of memory CD4+ T cells and cytomegalovirus serostatus (dated by TCRdb to about 2019). A FACSAria II was used to sort memory CD4+ T cells, defined as single viable CD3+CD4+CD8-CD45RO+ cells. Preparation of the library involved the immunoSEQ multiplex PCR assay. Drawn from immuneACCESS, this table holds only the in-frame rearrangements with V and J called that TCRdb kept. Clones are partly lost; checked studies trace under half to an unresolved V gene and leave the rest unexplained. The sample table contains some 52,000 clones; only one count was recorded for about 83% of them. 2% of the sample is in the top ten clones. The sequenced material came from memory CD4+ T cells from blood. The receptor source for this set is an adult in good health and CMV-seropositive.

This chain uses TRBV2 with TRBJ2-7; 7 bases fit TRBD2. The germline V gene encodes CDR1 SNHLY and CDR2 FYNNEI. The junction had 9 bases not matched to a gene; V was cut back by 1 base and J by 3 bases. The CDR3 spans 16 residues. CDR3 protein: CASSEGLLGGNYEQYF. The CDR3 coding sequence is TGTGCCAGCAGTGAAGGCTTACTGGGGGGGAACTACGAGCAGTACTTC.

The chain combines TRBV2 with TRBJ1-2, with D possibly matching TRBD1 (6 bases). The CDR3 covers 15 residues. Trimming stripped 7 bases from V and 6 bases from J, with 21 bases between. CDR1 and CDR2 (germline): SNHLY, FYNNEI. CDR3 amino acids: CASTPTPRGGDGYTF. The CDR3 bases are TGTGCCAGCACCCCTACCCCCCGGGGGGGCGATGGCTACACCTTC.

The chain is built from TRBV25-1 and TRBJ2-5, with D perhaps TRBD1 or TRBD2 (6 bases each). This CDR3 is 15 amino acids long. Germline V gene lookup returns CDR1 MGHDK and CDR2 SYGVNS. Between the trimmed V and J ends, which lost 3 bases and 4 bases, there was a span of 15 bases. CDR3 protein: CASSDTGGAGETQYF. The CDR3 DNA follows: TGTGCCAGCAGTGACACCGGGGGCGCGGGAGAGACCCAGTACTTC.

The chain has TRBV5-5 and TRBJ2-7; 7 positions match TRBD2. Germline V gene lookup returns CDR1 SGHKS and CDR2 YYEKEE (reference sequence). V lost 3 bases to trimming and J lost 5 bases; unmatched junction nucleotides: 8. The CDR3 totals 14 residues. The chain's CDR3 is CASSSSGTYHEQYF. As DNA, the CDR3 is TGTGCCAGCAGCTCCAGCGGGACCTATCACGAGCAGTACTTC.

The table lists this clone with a count of one. The J gene is TRBJ2-7, the V gene TRBV18, with 8 positions matching TRBD2. Germline trimming cut 2 bases from V and 1 base from J; bases unmatched to any gene: 4. CDR1 and CDR2 (germline): KGHSH, LQKENI. The CDR3 covers 15 residues. The CDR3 region is CASSPELADSYEQYF. DNA of the CDR3: TGTGCCAGCTCACCAGAACTAGCGGATTCCTACGAGCAGTACTTC.

The CDR3 loop is CASSDPEGSYEQYF. CDR3 coding DNA: TGTGCCAGCAGTGATCCGGAGGGATCCTACGAGCAGTACTTC. The chain combines TRBV25-1 with TRBJ2-7; weak D call: TRBD2 (6 bases). The ends were cut back, 3 bases at V and 1 base at J, with 10 bases in the middle. Germline-derived CDR1 and CDR2 are MGHDK and SYGVNS. The CDR3 runs to 14 residues.

V usage is TRBV2 and J usage is TRBJ1-6; D remains ambiguous. The V end lost 3 bases, the J end lost 16 bases, and 13 bases lay between the germline ends. This CDR3 region has 12 residues. Germline values: CDR1 SNHLY, CDR2 FYNNEI. CDR3 bases: TGTGCCAGCAGTGAGAGTGTAGTCCGACTCCACTTT. Translation gives CASSESVVRLHF.

The rearrangement joins TRBV5-1 to TRBJ1-4; 7 bases agree with TRBD1. Germline CDR1 reads SGHRS; CDR2 reads YFSETQ. Germline trimming cut 0 bases from V and 11 bases from J; bases unmatched to any gene: 7. The CDR3 is 14 residues long. In DNA, the CDR3 is TGCGCCAGCAGCTTGGAGGGGGCAGATCGGAAACTGTTTTTT. It translates to CASSLEGADRKLFF. Full variable domain (remainder filled in from reference TRBV5-1 and TRBJ1-4): KAGVTQTPRYLIKTRGQQVTLSCSPISGHRSVSWYQQTPGQGLQFLFEYFSETQRNKGNFPGRFSGRQFSNSRSEMNVSTLELGDSALYLCASSLEGADRKLFFGSGTQLSVL.

J is TRBJ1-1 and V is TRBV5-1; D ambiguous. This CDR3 comprises 16 residues. CDR1 SGHRS and CDR2 YFSETQ come from the germline V gene. Trimming stripped 0 bases from V and 4 bases from J, with 16 bases between. The CDR3, as DNA: TGCGCCAGCAGCTTGGAGAAGGGCCCCTTCGGCACTGAAGCTTTCTTT. Its translation is CASSLEKGPFGTEAFF.

The V gene is TRBV5-6, the J gene TRBJ1-1; D not certain. CDR3 length: 14 residues. V was shortened by 0 bases and J by 6 bases, with 12 bases between the two germline ends. In germline, CDR1 is SGHDT, CDR2 YYEEEE. The CDR3: CASSLVPTGAEAFF. In DNA form, the CDR3 reads TGTGCCAGCAGCTTGGTACCAACTGGGGCTGAAGCTTTCTTT.

The chain combines TRBV10-3 with TRBJ1-1; tentatively, D is TRBD1 (5 bases). Germline CDR1 ENHRY, CDR2 SYGVKD. The CDR3 has 13 residues. The ends were cut back, 9 bases at V and 4 bases at J, with 15 bases in the middle. The CDR3 DNA reads TGTGCCATTGGGGGTCGGCAGGCCACTGAAGCTTTCTTT. This encodes CAIGGRQATEAFF.

The chain joins TRBV7-9 to TRBJ1-4, with no clear D. The length of the CDR3 is 14 residues. Trimming stripped 2 bases from V and 5 bases from J, with 9 bases between. CDR1 is SEHNR and CDR2 is FQNEAQ in the germline V gene (reference sequence). The CDR3 bases are TGTGCCAGCAGCTTATTCAGCACGAATGAAAAACTGTTTTTT. It codes for CASSLFSTNEKLFF.

This chain joins TRBV28 and TRBJ1-5, with D maybe TRBD1 (5 bases). CDR3 length equals 16 residues. Trimming removed 6 bases from V and 0 bases from J, with 15 bases in between. CDR1 MDHEN and CDR2 SYDVKM come from the germline V gene. The CDR3: CASSLGTVNSNQPQHF. CDR3 in DNA: TGTGCCAGCAGCCTAGGGACGGTAAATAGCAATCAGCCCCAGCATTTT.

The rearrangement joins TRBV7-8 to TRBJ2-7; 7 nucleotides align to TRBD1. V dropped 5 bases and J dropped 6; count of bases not matched to a gene: 10. The CDR3 extends over 14 amino acids. CDR1 is SGHVS and CDR2 is FQNEAQ in the germline V gene. The DNA for the CDR3 is TGTGCCAGCAGCCCCCCGGACAGGCAGGGCGAGCAGTACTTC. This sequence encodes CASSPPDRQGEQYF.

CDR3 bases: TGCGCCAGCAGCTTAACAGGGGAGGTTTTAGAGACCCAGTACTTC. Translating it yields CASSLTGEVLETQYF. The V and J genes are TRBV5-1 and TRBJ2-5; perhaps TRBD1 as D (7 bases). The germline V gene encodes CDR1 SGHRS and CDR2 YFSETQ. V dropped 2 bases and J dropped 4 bases, with 15 bases sitting between them. The CDR3 extends over 15 amino acids. Drawing the rest from reference TRBV5-1 and TRBJ2-5, the complete variable domain is KAGVTQTPRYLIKTRGQQVTLSCSPISGHRSVSWYQQTPGQGLQFLFEYFSETQRNKGNFPGRFSGRQFSNSRSEMNVSTLELGDSALYLCASSLTGEVLETQYFGPGTRLLVL.

Concerning this clone: Additional DNA sequences in this sample encode the identical CDR3. V and J are TRBV4-3 and TRBJ1-3; unclear D gene. CDR3 length: 15 amino acids. Trimming left V 0 bases short and J 0 bases short, with 6 bases between. Per germline, CDR1 LGHNA and CDR2 YSLEER. CDR3 nucleotide sequence: TGCGCCAGCAGCCAAGACAGACTCTCTGGAAACACCATATATTTT. This gives the protein CASSQDRLSGNTIYF.

The CDR3 DNA sequence: TGCAGTACCGGATTGACAGATACGCAGTATTTT. This sequence encodes CSTGLTDTQYF. J is TRBJ2-3 and V is TRBV20-1; D is ambiguous. Trimming took 8 bases from V and 3 from J, leaving 9 bases between them. Germline-derived CDR1 and CDR2 are DFQATT and SNEGSKA (reference sequence). This CDR3 is 11 amino acids long.